This is a list of T cell receptor beta chains from one sample in a study of blood T cell repertoires in COVID-19. Clones were read by immunoSEQ multiplex PCR, and TCRdb kept only the in-frame ones, dropping some. The data show under 150,000 clones, with about 83% seen just once and 9.5% to 15% held by the top ten. The material sequenced was peripheral blood. The source of these receptors is a human donor in a cohort sampled during active COVID-19. Each CDR3 is given with its conserved first and last residue. A D gene is named only where the DNA matches it firmly. Only part of the rows carry a size: once, few, many, or a class if the clone is expanded.

cdr3_nt | cdr3_aa | v_call | d_call | j_call | clone_size
TGTGCCAGTAGTCCCCGGAGGGAAAAACTGTTTTTT | CASSPRREKLFF | TRBV19 | - | TRBJ1-4 | -
TGTGCCAGCAGCCAAGGGACCCACCAGGGGCTGTTTTTT | CASSQGTHQGLFF | TRBV3-1/TRBV3-2 | - | TRBJ1-4 | -
TGCGCCAGCAGCTTGGTTGGTTCCGGGGGTGAAAAACTGTTTTTT | CASSLVGSGGEKLFF | TRBV5-1 | - | TRBJ1-4 | -
TGTGCCAGCAGCAAACAGGGTTTACCCCTCCACTTT | CASSKQGLPLHF | TRBV12-3/TRBV12-4 | - | TRBJ1-6 | few
TGTGCCAGCAGCCCAGGGGACAGGGACCACTATGGCTACACCTTC | CASSPGDRDHYGYTF | TRBV9 | TRBD1 | TRBJ1-2 | -
TGTGCCAGCAGCTTGAAGACTAGCGGGTTTACAGATACGCAGTATTTT | CASSLKTSGFTDTQYF | TRBV5-4 | TRBD2 | TRBJ2-3 | -
TGTGCCAGCAGCCAAGGGGCCGCGGGCTCTAGAGTGTTTTTT | CASSQGAAGSRVFF | TRBV3-1/TRBV3-2 | - | TRBJ2-2 | -
TGCGCCAGCAGCTTGGCCTTCAGGGATGGCTATGGCTACACCTTC | CASSLAFRDGYGYTF | TRBV5-1 | - | TRBJ1-2 | many
TGTGCCAGCAGCACGTCCTGGAGGGGTATCTACGAGCAGTACTTC | CASSTSWRGIYEQYF | TRBV5-6 | - | TRBJ2-7 | -
TGTGCCAGCAGCTCTACCCAATACGAGCAGTACTTC | CASSSTQYEQYF | TRBV7-8 | - | TRBJ2-7 | -
TGCGCCAGCAGCCCTAAATCCTCCACAGATACGCAGTATTTT | CASSPKSSTDTQYF | TRBV5-1 | - | TRBJ2-3 | once
TGTGCCAGCAGCCAAGGGCCCTATCAGCCCCAGCATTTT | CASSQGPYQPQHF | TRBV3-1/TRBV3-2 | - | TRBJ1-5 | -
TGTGCCACCAGCAGAGGAGGTGGATCTGGGGCCAACGTCCTGACTTTC | CATSRGGGSGANVLTF | TRBV15 | - | TRBJ2-6 | once
TGTGCCAGCAGCTTAGGGACTAGCGCGGGGAATGAGCAGTTCTTC | CASSLGTSAGNEQFF | TRBV7-2 | TRBD2 | TRBJ2-1 | -
TGTGCCAGCAGCCAATTTCCGCTGACACTAGCCTACGAGCAGTACTTC | CASSQFPLTLAYEQYF | TRBV14 | - | TRBJ2-7 | -
TGTGCCAGCAGGTCCCCGTGGGGCCACGAGCAGTACTTC | CASRSPWGHEQYF | TRBV2 | - | TRBJ2-7 | once
TGTGCCAGCAGCGTAGAGACTAGATCATACGAGCAGTACTTC | CASSVETRSYEQYF | TRBV9 | - | TRBJ2-7 | -
TGTGCCAGCAGCCAAAGCGGGGGGACTTACGAGCAGTACTTC | CASSQSGGTYEQYF | TRBV3-1/TRBV3-2 | TRBD2 | TRBJ2-7 | -
TGTGCCAGCAGCCAAGCTCGCTCCTACGAGCAGTACTTC | CASSQARSYEQYF | TRBV3-1/TRBV3-2 | - | TRBJ2-7 | -
TGTGCCTGGATTCTTAAGGGGCTAATGGGCGGGGAGCTGTTTTTT | CAWILKGLMGGELFF | TRBV30 | - | TRBJ2-2 | -
TGTGCCAGCAGCCAAGAGATGGTAGGGGGAAGCTCCTACGAGCAGTACTTC | CASSQEMVGGSSYEQYF | TRBV4-2 | - | TRBJ2-7 | -
TGTGCCAGCAGCTTACCCACGGGACTTCTTGGGGAGCAGTACTTC | CASSLPTGLLGEQYF | TRBV7-8 | - | TRBJ2-7 | once
TGTGCCAGCAGCGTGGCCGGGACTGTCTCCTACAATGAGCAGTTCTTC | CASSVAGTVSYNEQFF | TRBV9 | - | TRBJ2-1 | -
TGTGCCAGCAGTTTAGGAGCTGAGCAGTTCTTC | CASSLGAEQFF | TRBV27 | - | TRBJ2-1 | -
TGTGCCAGCAGTGACAGGGTTGGGCCTCCCTACGAGCAGTACTTC | CASSDRVGPPYEQYF | TRBV2 | - | TRBJ2-7 | -
TGCGCCAGCAGCCCGGCCGCGGAGGCGCCTACATTTGGTACGCAGTATTTT | CASSPAAEAPTFGTQYF | TRBV4-1 | - | TRBJ2-3 | -
TGCGCCAGCAGCGCCGGGACAGGGAGAAACACCATATATTTT | CASSAGTGRNTIYF | TRBV5-1 | TRBD1 | TRBJ1-3 | -
TGTGCCAGCAGTTTTGACAGGGGAAGCTACAATGAGCAGTTCTTC | CASSFDRGSYNEQFF | TRBV7-9 | TRBD1 | TRBJ2-1 | once
TGTGCCAGCAGTATACAGAACGGTCAGCCCCAGCATTTT | CASSIQNGQPQHF | TRBV28 | - | TRBJ1-5 | -
TGTGCCAGTAGTGTTCAACTAGCGGGGGTACGCTACGAGCAGTACTTC | CASSVQLAGVRYEQYF | TRBV19 | TRBD2 | TRBJ2-7 | few
TGTGCCAGCAGCTTAGTTACAGGCGTAAATCAGCCCCAGCATTTT | CASSLVTGVNQPQHF | TRBV7-6 | - | TRBJ1-5 | -
TGTGCCAGCAGCCCCCTGCCGGAGGGGTTGGCTTTCTTT | CASSPLPEGLAFF | TRBV7-9 | - | TRBJ1-1 | -
TGTGCCAGCAGCCAACGTCTAGCGGGGGGGGATACGCAGTATTTT | CASSQRLAGGDTQYF | TRBV4-2 | TRBD2 | TRBJ2-3 | -
TGTGCCAGCAGCCCCCGCGGGGACACCGGGGAGCTGTTTTTT | CASSPRGDTGELFF | TRBV9 | - | TRBJ2-2 | -
TGTGCCAGCAGCGAGACTAGCGGGGGTTTCTACGAGCAGTACTTC | CASSETSGGFYEQYF | TRBV3-1/TRBV3-2 | TRBD2 | TRBJ2-7 | -
TGTGCCAGCTCACCAGAGGGAGGTTGGGAGCAGTACTTC | CASSPEGGWEQYF | TRBV18 | - | TRBJ2-7 | -
TGTGCCAGCATGGACGGGAACACAGATACGCAGTATTTT | CASMDGNTDTQYF | TRBV3-1/TRBV3-2 | - | TRBJ2-3 | -
TGTGCCAGCTCAGGTCAACAAAATAAGATGTATGGCTACACCTTC | CASSGQQNKMYGYTF | TRBV18 | - | TRBJ1-2 | -
TGTGCCAGCAGTAGGTTGGGGGCGACACAGAACACTGAAGCTTTCTTT | CASSRLGATQNTEAFF | TRBV2 | - | TRBJ1-1 | -
TGTGCCAGCAGCCGCGACAGCTCTGGAAACACCATATATTTT | CASSRDSSGNTIYF | TRBV3-1/TRBV3-2 | - | TRBJ1-3 | once
TGTGCCAGCAGCACCCGACAGGGGGCAAGGGAGCAGTACTTC | CASSTRQGAREQYF | TRBV9 | TRBD1 | TRBJ2-7 | -
TGTGCCAGCAGCTTGCAACAGGGGTACGAGCAGTACTTC | CASSLQQGYEQYF | TRBV7-7 | TRBD1 | TRBJ2-7 | -
TGCGCCAGCGCGGGGGGCGCGAACACCGGGGAGCTGTTTTTT | CASAGGANTGELFF | TRBV5-1 | TRBD2 | TRBJ2-2 | -
TGTGCCAGCAGCTTAGACCGGGTGGTCCAGTACTTC | CASSLDRVVQYF | TRBV11-2 | - | TRBJ2-5 | -
TGTGCCAGCACCTTCCGGGGGACCCGCCGAGAGGAGCAGTTCTTC | CASTFRGTRREEQFF | TRBV3-1/TRBV3-2 | - | TRBJ2-1 | -
TGTGCCACCTTACACCCGCAGGGGGCCCCGGGGACCCAGTACTTC | CATLHPQGAPGTQYF | TRBV15 | TRBD1 | TRBJ2-5 | -
TGTGCCACCAGCAGAGATGGCGGGGGCCGCACAGATACGCAGTATTTT | CATSRDGGGRTDTQYF | TRBV15 | - | TRBJ2-3 | -
TGTGCCAGCAGGCCCCTAGCGGGGGGGCCGTGGCAGTACTTC | CASRPLAGGPWQYF | TRBV6-5 | TRBD2 | TRBJ2-7 | -
TGTGCCAGCAGATTCCGCGAGGGGGGGCAGGGCGAGCAGTACTTC | CASRFREGGQGEQYF | TRBV6-6 | - | TRBJ2-7 | -
TGTGCCTGTAAGGACAGGTTACTGAATACGCAGTATTTT | CACKDRLLNTQYF | TRBV30 | TRBD1 | TRBJ2-3 | -
TGTGCCAGCAGCCCGGGACAGGGGGGCACTGAAGCTTTCTTT | CASSPGQGGTEAFF | TRBV3-1/TRBV3-2 | TRBD1 | TRBJ1-1 | -
TGTGCCAGCATCTTTAATGGACAGGGCCCCTACGAGCAGTACTTC | CASIFNGQGPYEQYF | TRBV6-5 | TRBD1 | TRBJ2-7 | -
TGTGCCATCCGAGACACAGTTTCCTACGAGCAGTACTTC | CAIRDTVSYEQYF | TRBV6-5 | - | TRBJ2-7 | -